A selection of T cell receptor beta chains follows, all from one sample in a study of Graves' ophthalmopathy and Graves' hyperthyroidism. TCRdb re-called the multiplex PCR reads through MiXCR, storing one row per CDR3 protein. The table includes 40,000 to 50,000 distinct CDR3 sequences, approximately 52% detected once. The sequenced sample was peripheral blood. The receptors were sampled from an adult man with Graves' ophthalmopathy. CDR3s include the opening cysteine and the closing phenylalanine or tryptophan. The order of the fields is V gene, J gene, clone size, D gene, CDR3 DNA, CDR3 protein. A D gene is named only where the DNA matches it firmly. For some rows the clone size is stated as once, few or many, or as a class when expanded; others skip it.

v_gene: TRBV2; j_gene: TRBJ2-3; abundance: -; d_gene: -; CDR3nt: TGTGCCAGCAGTCGTCAGGGCACAGATACGCAGTATTTT; CDR3aa: CASSRQGTDTQYF
v_gene: TRBV4-2; j_gene: TRBJ1-1; abundance: -; d_gene: -; CDR3nt: TGTGCTGGTACCAAGATCGGAAAAGCTTTCTTT; CDR3aa: CAGTKIGKAFF
v_gene: TRBV10-3; j_gene: TRBJ2-5; abundance: -; d_gene: -; CDR3nt: TGTGCCATCAGTGGGCAGGGAGAAGAGACCCAGTACTTC; CDR3aa: CAISGQGEETQYF
v_gene: TRBV7-3; j_gene: TRBJ2-1; abundance: -; d_gene: TRBD2; CDR3nt: TGTGCCAGCATCCTCGGGACTACCCGACCCTACAATGAGCAGTTCTTC; CDR3aa: CASILGTTRPYNEQFF
v_gene: TRBV5-8; j_gene: TRBJ2-7; abundance: many; d_gene: -; CDR3nt: TGTGCCAGCAGCTTGGTTGGCAGGGAGGCCTACGAGCAGTACTTC; CDR3aa: CASSLVGREAYEQYF
v_gene: TRBV14; j_gene: TRBJ1-2; abundance: -; d_gene: -; CDR3nt: TGTGCCAGCAGCCGCGTATGGAGTGGTGGCTACACCTTC; CDR3aa: CASSRVWSGGYTF
v_gene: TRBV6-1; j_gene: TRBJ1-6; abundance: many; d_gene: TRBD1; CDR3nt: TGTGCCAGCAATACACGGACAGGGGAGAATTCACCCCTCCACTTT; CDR3aa: CASNTRTGENSPLHF
v_gene: TRBV19; j_gene: TRBJ2-1; abundance: many; d_gene: -; CDR3nt: TGTGCCAGTAGTATGTCAAGGGACAATGAGCAGTTCTTC; CDR3aa: CASSMSRDNEQFF
v_gene: TRBV20-1; j_gene: TRBJ2-7; abundance: -; d_gene: -; CDR3nt: TGCAGTGCTAGAGATCTCGGAGGGAACGAGCAGTACTTC; CDR3aa: CSARDLGGNEQYF
v_gene: TRBV7-2; j_gene: TRBJ1-6; abundance: -; d_gene: TRBD1; CDR3nt: TGTGCCAGCAGCTTAGAGAGGGGGCGACGTTCACCCCTCCACTTT; CDR3aa: CASSLERGRRSPLHF
v_gene: TRBV20-1; j_gene: TRBJ2-3; abundance: -; d_gene: TRBD1; CDR3nt: TGCAGTGCTAGGGGTAGGGGGCGAGACACGCAGTATTTT; CDR3aa: CSARGRGRDTQYF
v_gene: TRBV20-1; j_gene: TRBJ2-3; abundance: -; d_gene: -; CDR3nt: TGCAGTGCTAGGGGGGCAGGTAGCACAGATACGCAGTATTTT; CDR3aa: CSARGAGSTDTQYF
v_gene: TRBV25-1; j_gene: TRBJ2-5; abundance: -; d_gene: TRBD2; CDR3nt: TGTGCCAGCAGTGGGCTGGGCGGGAGGGCCCTCTGGGAGACCCAGTACTTC; CDR3aa: CASSGLGGRALWETQYF
v_gene: TRBV6-1; j_gene: TRBJ1-5; abundance: many; d_gene: TRBD1; CDR3nt: TGTGCCAGCAGTGAAGCCCCTGGACAGGGAAATCAGCCCCAGCATTTT; CDR3aa: CASSEAPGQGNQPQHF
v_gene: TRBV29-1; j_gene: TRBJ2-5; abundance: -; d_gene: -; CDR3nt: TGCAGCGTTGGAGACGGGGGTCAAGAGACCCAGTACTTC; CDR3aa: CSVGDGGQETQYF
v_gene: TRBV20-1; j_gene: TRBJ2-3; abundance: many; d_gene: -; CDR3nt: TGCAGTGCCCCACCGGGGACTGGGTACACAGATACGCAGTATTTT; CDR3aa: CSAPPGTGYTDTQYF
v_gene: TRBV7-8; j_gene: TRBJ2-3; abundance: -; d_gene: -; CDR3nt: TGTGCCAGCAGCTCCAGAGGCAGCTCCTACAATGAGCAGTATTTT; CDR3aa: CASSSRGSSYNEQYF
v_gene: TRBV6-9; j_gene: TRBJ1-5; abundance: many; d_gene: TRBD1; CDR3nt: TGTGCCAAATACGACAGGGAAGGTCATCAGCCCCAGCATTTT; CDR3aa: CAKYDREGHQPQHF
v_gene: TRBV6-5; j_gene: TRBJ2-7; abundance: many; d_gene: TRBD1; CDR3nt: TGTGCCAGCAGGCCTGAGGGACAGGGATATTTCTACGAGCAGTACTTC; CDR3aa: CASRPEGQGYFYEQYF
v_gene: TRBV20-1; j_gene: TRBJ2-3; abundance: -; d_gene: TRBD1; CDR3nt: TGCAGTGCTAGAAGACAGGGGGGCACAGATATGCAGTATTTT; CDR3aa: CSARRQGGTDMQYF
v_gene: TRBV19; j_gene: TRBJ1-5; abundance: many; d_gene: -; CDR3nt: TGTGCCAGTAGTAGGGGGGCTGGGGGTCAGCCCCAGCATTTT; CDR3aa: CASSRGAGGQPQHF
v_gene: TRBV7-9; j_gene: TRBJ2-2; abundance: -; d_gene: -; CDR3nt: TGTGCCAGCAACTTATCCGGGGGGCTGTTTTTT; CDR3aa: CASNLSGGLFF
v_gene: TRBV19; j_gene: TRBJ1-2; abundance: medium-sized; d_gene: -; CDR3nt: TGTGCCAGTAGTCCGTTTCGGGGGGAAAATGGCTACACCTTC; CDR3aa: CASSPFRGENGYTF
v_gene: TRBV7-9; j_gene: TRBJ1-1; abundance: many; d_gene: -; CDR3nt: TGTGCCAGCAGCTACGGAAGTGGGGGGGGCACTGAAGCTTTCTTT; CDR3aa: CASSYGSGGGTEAFF
v_gene: TRBV5-1; j_gene: TRBJ2-3; abundance: -; d_gene: TRBD2; CDR3nt: TGCGCCAGCGGCTGGACAGGGACTAGCGGGAGGTCGGCAGATACGCAGTACTTT; CDR3aa: CASGWTGTSGRSADTQYF
v_gene: TRBV12-3/TRBV12-4; j_gene: TRBJ2-5; abundance: many; d_gene: -; CDR3nt: TGTGCCAGCAGTTTTGGTCCATCTCTCTACTTC; CDR3aa: CASSFGPSLYF
v_gene: TRBV20-1; j_gene: TRBJ1-2; abundance: -; d_gene: TRBD1; CDR3nt: TGCAGTGCCAGCAGGAGGGACAGCGCCTATGGCTACACCTTC; CDR3aa: CSASRRDSAYGYTF
v_gene: TRBV6-1; j_gene: TRBJ1-5; abundance: -; d_gene: -; CDR3nt: TGTGCCAGCAGTGAGGGTGGGCAGAACTACGAGCATTTT; CDR3aa: CASSEGGQNYEHF
v_gene: TRBV6-1; j_gene: TRBJ2-1; abundance: once; d_gene: -; CDR3nt: TGTGCCAGCGGTGAAGGGGCGGACTACAACGAGCAGTTCTTC; CDR3aa: CASGEGADYNEQFF
v_gene: TRBV7-8; j_gene: TRBJ1-2; abundance: -; d_gene: TRBD1; CDR3nt: TGTGCCAGCTTCCCCGGGACAGTTTTTGGAAATTATGGCTACACCTTC; CDR3aa: CASFPGTVFGNYGYTF
v_gene: TRBV25-1; j_gene: TRBJ2-7; abundance: medium-sized; d_gene: TRBD2; CDR3nt: TGTGCCAGCAGTGAATCCCTCATAGCGGGAGGGGAATACGAGCAGTACTTC; CDR3aa: CASSESLIAGGEYEQYF
v_gene: TRBV6-1; j_gene: TRBJ1-4; abundance: many; d_gene: -; CDR3nt: TGTGCCAGCAGTCAAAGGGAGTACCTTGAAAAACTGTTTTTT; CDR3aa: CASSQREYLEKLFF
v_gene: TRBV7-2; j_gene: TRBJ1-1; abundance: -; d_gene: TRBD1; CDR3nt: TGTGCCAGCAGCCAAGATAAAGGGACAGGGGGGTACGTGAGGGCTATGAACACTGAAGCTTTCTTT; CDR3aa: CASSQDKGTGGYVRAMNTEAFF
v_gene: TRBV2; j_gene: TRBJ1-2; abundance: -; d_gene: TRBD1; CDR3nt: TGTGCCAGCAGTGAAACCCCGGGACAGGGTCGTCGCTACACCTTC; CDR3aa: CASSETPGQGRRYTF
v_gene: TRBV19; j_gene: TRBJ1-2; abundance: few; d_gene: TRBD1; CDR3nt: TGTGCCAGTCGGCGAGGGGCAGGGGGTTACGACTATGGCTACACCTTC; CDR3aa: CASRRGAGGYDYGYTF
v_gene: TRBV29-1; j_gene: TRBJ2-3; abundance: -; d_gene: -; CDR3nt: TGCAGCGGGCACGTGGGACGCACAGATACGCAGTATTTT; CDR3aa: CSGHVGRTDTQYF
v_gene: TRBV6-2/TRBV6-3; j_gene: TRBJ1-5; abundance: many; d_gene: TRBD1; CDR3nt: TGTGCCAGCAAAAAAGGACAGGTCTTCAATCAGCCCCAGCATTTT; CDR3aa: CASKKGQVFNQPQHF
v_gene: TRBV29-1; j_gene: TRBJ2-7; abundance: -; d_gene: -; CDR3nt: TGCAGCGTTCGGTCAGGGGCATCCTACGAGCAGTACTTC; CDR3aa: CSVRSGASYEQYF
v_gene: TRBV6-1; j_gene: TRBJ1-5; abundance: -; d_gene: TRBD1; CDR3nt: TGTGCCAGCAGTGGAACTCGGGGACAGGTAGCCCAGCATTTT; CDR3aa: CASSGTRGQVAQHF
v_gene: TRBV6-6; j_gene: TRBJ1-4; abundance: many; d_gene: -; CDR3nt: TGTGCCAGCAGTTACTTGGGAGGTAATGAAAAACTGTTTTTT; CDR3aa: CASSYLGGNEKLFF
v_gene: TRBV7-9; j_gene: TRBJ1-6; abundance: -; d_gene: -; CDR3nt: TGTGCCAGCAGCTTAGAGGGATTACCCCTCCACTTT; CDR3aa: CASSLEGLPLHF
v_gene: TRBV7-3; j_gene: TRBJ2-7; abundance: once; d_gene: -; CDR3nt: TGCGCCAGCAGCTTAAGTTTCAGGGAATCGTACGAGCAGTACTTC; CDR3aa: CASSLSFRESYEQYF
v_gene: TRBV19; j_gene: TRBJ1-2; abundance: -; d_gene: -; CDR3nt: TGTGCCAGTAGTGCCTCAGCTACCCATGGCTACACCTTC; CDR3aa: CASSASATHGYTF
v_gene: TRBV29-1; j_gene: TRBJ2-1; abundance: -; d_gene: -; CDR3nt: TGCAGCGTTGAAAGATTGGGGCTAGCCCTTGAGCAGTTCTTC; CDR3aa: CSVERLGLALEQFF
v_gene: TRBV2; j_gene: TRBJ1-1; abundance: many; d_gene: -; CDR3nt: TGTGCCAGAGAACAGGGGAACACTGAAGCTTTCTTT; CDR3aa: CAREQGNTEAFF
v_gene: TRBV7-9; j_gene: TRBJ2-7; abundance: -; d_gene: TRBD1; CDR3nt: TGTGCCAGCAGCCAAGGGACAGGGGCCTCCTACGAGCAGTACTTC; CDR3aa: CASSQGTGASYEQYF
v_gene: TRBV4-1; j_gene: TRBJ1-1; abundance: many; d_gene: TRBD1; CDR3nt: TGCGCCAGCAGCCAAGTTGGGACAGATTTTATCGGAGCTTTCTTT; CDR3aa: CASSQVGTDFIGAFF
v_gene: TRBV20-1; j_gene: TRBJ2-3; abundance: -; d_gene: TRBD2; CDR3nt: TGCAGTGCTAGAGGGACTAGCGGTCCTCAAGATACGCAGTATTTT; CDR3aa: CSARGTSGPQDTQYF
v_gene: TRBV7-6; j_gene: TRBJ1-1; abundance: -; d_gene: -; CDR3nt: TGTGCCAGCAGCTTGGGGGGCGGGAACACTGAAGCTTTCTTT; CDR3aa: CASSLGGGNTEAFF
v_gene: TRBV10-3; j_gene: TRBJ2-7; abundance: -; d_gene: -; CDR3nt: TGTGCCATCAGTGAGTCGATGGGTTTTGGGCAGTACTTC; CDR3aa: CAISESMGFGQYF